A selection of T cell receptor beta chains follows, all from one sample in a study of regulatory T cells in long-lasting Graves disease. TCRdb itself ran the multiplex PCR reads through MiXCR, one entry per CDR3 protein. This table has 300,000 to 400,000 distinct CDR3 sequences, 15% appearing once. Sequencing was performed on peripheral blood mononuclear cells (PBMCs), taken at new diagnosis, from a patient treated with antithyroid drugs. These receptor sequences come from a female donor with Graves disease. Each CDR3 is given with its conserved first and last residue. The D gene is left open where the match is weak. A clone size is listed for some rows: how often the clone was seen (once, few, many), or a class if it is expanded.

D gene	clone size	J gene	V gene	CDR3 DNA	CDR3 protein
TRBD2	few	TRBJ2-7	TRBV7-9	TGTGCCAGCAGCGGCTCGGGACTAACCTACGAGCAGTACTTC	CASSGSGLTYEQYF
-	many	TRBJ2-3	TRBV5-1	TGCGCCAGCAGCTCCCGGCCCCGGGACAGCACAGATACGCAGTATTTT	CASSSRPRDSTDTQYF
TRBD1	many	TRBJ1-2	TRBV9	TGTGCCAGCAGCGTAGGCAGGGGGGACTATGGCTACACCTTC	CASSVGRGDYGYTF
TRBD1	many	TRBJ2-2	TRBV2	TGTGCCAGTCTGCAACAGACAGGGATGGACGGGGAGCTGTTTTTT	CASLQQTGMDGELFF
-	few	TRBJ2-4	TRBV6-7	TGTGCCAGCCCGCTAGGGGAGGCCAAAAACATTCAGTACTTC	CASPLGEAKNIQYF
TRBD1	many	TRBJ1-5	TRBV9	TGTGCCAGCAGCCCTGGGACAGACTATAGCAATCAGCCCCAGCATTTT	CASSPGTDYSNQPQHF
-	many	TRBJ1-4	TRBV2	TGTGCCAGCCTAATATCCGGGACGGGGGAAAAACTGTTTTTT	CASLISGTGEKLFF
-	many	TRBJ2-2	TRBV5-6	TGTGCCAGCAGCCCGGAGGTCAAAGGGGACACCGGGGAGCTGTTTTTT	CASSPEVKGDTGELFF
-	many	TRBJ2-7	TRBV13	TGTGCCAGCAGCGGAACCGGGTCCTGGGGCTCCTACGAGCAGTACTTC	CASSGTGSWGSYEQYF
-	many	TRBJ1-1	TRBV4-2	TGTGCCAGCAGCCAAGTTTCGGTATTAGTAGAAGCTTTCTTT	CASSQVSVLVEAFF
TRBD1	many	TRBJ1-2	TRBV6-1	TGTGCCAGCAGTGATTGGGCAGGGGGAGGCTACACCTTC	CASSDWAGGGYTF
-	many	TRBJ1-1	TRBV4-1	TGCGCCAGCAGCCAAGTTTCCCTGAACACTGAAGCTTTCTTT	CASSQVSLNTEAFF
-	many	TRBJ2-7	TRBV7-2	TGTGCCAGCAGCGAGACAGTTTTAGGTTACGAGCAGTACTTC	CASSETVLGYEQYF
TRBD2	many	TRBJ2-3	TRBV7-2	TGTGCCAGCAGCTACGGCTTAGCGGGGGGGACGACAGATACGCAGTATTTT	CASSYGLAGGTTDTQYF
-	-	TRBJ2-7	TRBV12-3/TRBV12-4	TGTGCCAGCAGTTCCCAGGGGACCGACGGGGTCGAGCAGTACTTC	CASSSQGTDGVEQYF
TRBD1	-	TRBJ1-1	TRBV3-1	TGTGCCAGCAGGCCCCGCGGGACAGGGAACACTGAAGCTTTCTTT	CASRPRGTGNTEAFF
TRBD2	many	TRBJ2-3	TRBV7-9	TGTGCCAGCAGCTCGACTAGCGGGGGGATCACAGATACGCAGTATTTT	CASSSTSGGITDTQYF
-	-	TRBJ1-2	TRBV6-1	TGTGCCAGCAGAGACGGAAACTATAGCTACACCTTC	CASRDGNYSYTF
TRBD1	many	TRBJ2-7	TRBV27	TGTGCCAGCAGTTTATCGTGGGACAGTTCCTACGAGCAGTACTTC	CASSLSWDSSYEQYF
-	-	TRBJ1-3	TRBV9	TGTGCCAGCAGCGTCCAGGAAAAGGAGGCTGGAAACACCATATATTTT	CASSVQEKEAGNTIYF
-	-	TRBJ2-5	TRBV12-3/TRBV12-4	TGTGCCAGCAGTTTGTATGGGGGGAGAAAGGCCCAGTACTTC	CASSLYGGRKAQYF
TRBD2	-	TRBJ2-1	TRBV10-2	TGCGCCAGCAGTGAGGGACTAGCGGGAGTCGAGCAGTTCTTC	CASSEGLAGVEQFF
-	once	TRBJ1-2	TRBV6-1	TGTGCCAGCAGTGAATCCCAAGTGGACTATGGCTACACCTTC	CASSESQVDYGYTF
TRBD2	many	TRBJ2-5	TRBV6-2/TRBV6-3	TGTGCCAGCAGTTACTCCCGGTCCATTCTTGACGGGGGGTCCGCGCAATTGGGAGAGACCCAGTACTTC	CASSYSRSILDGGSAQLGETQYF
-	many	TRBJ2-7	TRBV11-2	TGTGCCAGCAGCCAACCAGGGATACCAAGCTCCTACGAGCAGTACTTC	CASSQPGIPSSYEQYF
-	many	TRBJ2-7	TRBV9	TGTGCCAGCAGCGTAGGGAGTGGGACTTCTGTGATCTACGAGCAGTACTTC	CASSVGSGTSVIYEQYF
-	many	TRBJ1-3	TRBV20-1	TGCAGTGCTAATCGGACCCCTGGAAACACCATATATTTT	CSANRTPGNTIYF
-	-	TRBJ2-7	TRBV5-5	TGTGCCAGCAGCTTGCTAGAGGGCACCGGGGAGCAGTACTTC	CASSLLEGTGEQYF
TRBD1	-	TRBJ1-3	TRBV6-5	TGTGCCAGCAGTTACCGGGACAGGGGCGGCGGGAACACCATATATTTT	CASSYRDRGGGNTIYF
TRBD1	few	TRBJ2-2	TRBV6-1	TGTGCCAGCAGAGACCCGGGACAGGGTCCGAACACCGGGGAGCTGTTTTTT	CASRDPGQGPNTGELFF
TRBD1	few	TRBJ2-7	TRBV6-2/TRBV6-3	TGTGCCAGCAGTTACGGGCGGACAGGGGGATTCTACGAGCAGTACTTC	CASSYGRTGGFYEQYF
-	-	TRBJ1-2	TRBV6-1	TGTGCCACCAGAGGCTATGGCTACACCTTC	CATRGYGYTF
TRBD2	-	TRBJ2-7	TRBV7-2	TGTGCCAGCAGCTCGAGTAGCGGGACGTGGGAGCAGTACTTC	CASSSSSGTWEQYF
TRBD1	many	TRBJ2-3	TRBV11-2	TGTGCCAGCAGTTCCGGACAGGGCCTTAGAACTAGCACAGATACGCAGTATTTT	CASSSGQGLRTSTDTQYF
TRBD1	few	TRBJ2-1	TRBV5-4	TGTGCCAGCAGTTCGGCTACAGGGGTCTCCTACAATGAGCAGTTCTTC	CASSSATGVSYNEQFF
TRBD2	many	TRBJ2-2	TRBV28	TGTGCCAGCAGTTTAAGGGGAGTGACTAGCGGGACCCCGAACACCGGGGAGCTGTTTTTT	CASSLRGVTSGTPNTGELFF
-	-	TRBJ1-1	TRBV11-1	TGTGCCAGCTCACCAAGGGAGTCCGTTGAGGACACTGAAGCTTTCTTT	CASSPRESVEDTEAFF
TRBD2	-	TRBJ2-7	TRBV11-2	TGTGCCAGCAGCTTGGCCCAAAAAACCGGGACTAGAACCTACGAGCAGTACTTC	CASSLAQKTGTRTYEQYF
TRBD2	many	TRBJ2-5	TRBV5-1	TGCGCCAGCAGCTTGGGTCCTAGCGGGTCCCAAGAGACCCAGTACTTC	CASSLGPSGSQETQYF
-	-	TRBJ1-2	TRBV12-5	TGTGCTAGTGGTTTAGGGGGGGGCGGAAGCTATGGCTACACCTTC	CASGLGGGGSYGYTF
-	many	TRBJ2-2	TRBV7-8	TGTGCCAGCAGCTCACAACAGGGTGGGGCCGGGGAGCTGTTTTTT	CASSSQQGGAGELFF
TRBD2	-	TRBJ2-3	TRBV4-1	TGCGCCAGCAGCCAAGTACTAGCGCAAAGCACAGATACGCAGTATTTT	CASSQVLAQSTDTQYF
-	many	TRBJ1-5	TRBV20-1	TGCAGTGTAGGCGGGGGCAGGGGAGGCAATCAGCCCCAGCATTTT	CSVGGGRGGNQPQHF
TRBD2	many	TRBJ2-1	TRBV10-1	TGCGCCAGCAGTGGGGGACTAGAGGACAATGAGCAGTTCTTC	CASSGGLEDNEQFF
TRBD2	many	TRBJ2-3	TRBV29-1	TGCAGCGCCAACCCGGGACTAGCGGGAGGTAATACGCAGTATTTT	CSANPGLAGGNTQYF
-	many	TRBJ1-5	TRBV7-2	TGTGCCAGCAGCAACCGCGGGGGAGGGGGTCAGCCCCAGCATTTT	CASSNRGGGGQPQHF